These 32 T cell receptor beta chains originate from one sample sequenced in a study of shared clonotypes between healthy human individuals. TCRdb's table, derived via immunoSEQ multiplex PCR, lists solely in-frame clones and lacks some. Of about 600,000 clones in the sample, approximately 97% are singletons; the top ten hold 0.055% to 0.07%. Sequenced material: naive CD4+ T cells sorted from blood. Subset of the sample: CD45RA+ positively selected. These receptors all come from a young woman in good health.

This chain connects TRBV4-1 to TRBJ2-7, with D possibly TRBD2 on 6 matching bases. CDR1 and CDR2 (germline): MGHRA, YSYEKL. The CDR3 is 15 amino acids. V was trimmed by 3 bases and J by 2 bases, leaving 14 bases between them. CDR3 DNA sequence: TGCGCCAGCAGCCAGCCTAGCGCGCGCACCTACGAGCAGTACTTC. It yields the protein CASSQPSARTYEQYF.

The rearrangement links TRBV7-9 to TRBJ2-3; TRBD2 matches at 7 bases. With 5 bases clipped from V and 8 bases from J, the junction kept 7 bases outside the gene matches. The CDR3 has 13 amino acids. Germline lookup yields CDR1 SEHNR and CDR2 FQNEAQ (reference sequence). The CDR3 sequence: CASSGTGLSTQYF. The CDR3 DNA is TGTGCCAGCAGCGGGACGGGACTAAGTACGCAGTATTTT.

The chain is built from TRBV6-5 and TRBJ1-1; TRBD1 might be the D (6 bases). Germline V lookup: CDR1 MNHEY, CDR2 SVGAGI. The CDR3 runs to 15 residues. Between the trimmed V and J ends, which lost 5 bases and 4 bases, there was a span of 17 bases. The CDR3, as DNA: TGTGCCAGCAGTACCCCGACAGGAACGGTCACTGAAGCTTTCTTT. Translating gives CASSTPTGTVTEAFF.

The chain couples TRBV28 to TRBJ2-2; D unresolved. Between the trimmed V and J ends, which lost 7 bases and 2 bases, there was a span of 14 bases. This CDR3 is built from 15 residues. Germline V CDR1 and CDR2: MDHEN, SYDVKM. CDR3 protein: CASNRAGVNTGELFF. For the CDR3, the DNA is TGTGCCAGCAATAGGGCCGGAGTCAACACCGGGGAGCTGTTTTTT.

The chain links TRBV2 to TRBJ2-5; the match to TRBD2 covers 9 bases. The V gene end was trimmed by 10 bases and the J gene end by 3 bases; junction bases not matched to a gene: 3. The CDR3 is made up of 12 amino acids. Germline loops: CDR1 SNHLY, CDR2 FYNNEI. In nucleotides, the CDR3 is TGTGCCACAGCTAGCGGGGAAGAGACCCAGTACTTC. Its protein product is CATASGEETQYF.

The V call is TRBV4-2, the J call TRBJ1-5, with D possibly matching TRBD1 (5 bases). There are 15 residues in the CDR3. The germline CDR1 and CDR2 sequences are LGHNA and YNFKEQ. V dropped 0 bases and J dropped 6 bases, with 12 bases sitting between them. In DNA form, the CDR3 reads TGTGCCAGCAGCCAAGAAAGGGGTCGAGGTCAGCCCCAGCATTTT. It specifies CASSQERGRGQPQHF.

The chain uses TRBV5-1 and TRBJ2-1; TRBD1 aligns across 7 bases. CDR1 is SGHRS and CDR2 is YFSETQ in the germline V gene. Unmatched junction bases numbered 1, after V lost 1 base and J lost 6 bases. The CDR3 consists of 13 residues. CDR3 nucleotide sequence: TGCGCCAGCAGCTTGCCAGGGGGCAATGAGCAGTTCTTC. Translation: CASSLPGGNEQFF.

V and J are TRBV27 and TRBJ2-5; TRBD2 matches at 11 bases. Germline V lookup: CDR1 MNHEY, CDR2 SMNVEV (reference sequence). This CDR3 is 15 amino acids long. Unmatched junction bases numbered 12, after V lost 4 bases and J lost 11 bases. CDR3 in amino acids: CASSYLTSGAVEQYF. The CDR3 DNA sequence: TGTGCCAGCAGTTACCTGACTAGCGGGGCCGTTGAGCAGTACTTC.

V usage is TRBV30 and J usage is TRBJ2-3, with D tentatively TRBD1 (6 bases). Per the germline V gene, CDR1 is GTSNPN and CDR2 is SVGIG (reference sequence). V shed 4 bases and J shed 0 bases, with 11 bases lying between them. CDR3 length equals 14 residues. The CDR3 region has the DNA TGTGCCTGGACCAGGGGTTCTAGCACAGATACGCAGTATTTT. Translating it yields CAWTRGSSTDTQYF.

This clone appeared a single time. The V call is TRBV7-2, the J call TRBJ2-6, with no clear D. The V end lost 6 bases, the J end lost 0 bases, and 12 bases lay between the germline ends. Germline assignment: CDR1 SGHTA and CDR2 FQGNSA. This CDR3 is built from 16 residues. The CDR3 reads CASSQTTASGANVLTF. CDR3 nucleotide sequence: TGTGCCAGCAGTCAAACGACGGCCTCTGGGGCCAACGTCCTGACTTTC.

The CDR3 is CASSRDRSYEQYF. CDR3 coding DNA: TGTGCCAGCAGCAGGGACAGGTCCTACGAGCAGTACTTC. The chain uses TRBV5-6 and TRBJ2-7, with 8 nucleotides matching TRBD1. Germline V lookup: CDR1 SGHDT, CDR2 YYEEEE. Unmatched junction bases numbered 1, after V lost 4 bases and J lost 1 base. The CDR3 loop spans 13 amino acids.

This chain links TRBV29-1 with TRBJ2-7, with a possible D match to TRBD2 (6 bases). CDR1 SQVTM and CDR2 ANQGSEA come from the germline V gene. This CDR3 region has 13 residues. V dropped 5 bases and J dropped 6 bases, with 17 bases sitting between them. The CDR3 DNA is TGCAGCGTTCGGCGGGATGGGGGGAGCGAGCAGTACTTC. Translating gives CSVRRDGGSEQYF.

The chain joins TRBV28 to TRBJ1-4, with TRBD1 matching 9 bases. In germline, CDR1 is MDHEN, CDR2 SYDVKM. The CDR3 has 15 amino acids. The V gene end was trimmed by 5 bases and the J gene end by 8 bases; junction bases not matched to a gene: 9. In nucleotides, the CDR3 is TGTGCCAGCAGTAAACAGGGGGCGCGGCGGGAAAAACTGTTTTTT. Protein sequence: CASSKQGARREKLFF.

Concerning this clone: Other DNA sequences of this sample code for an identical CDR3. The chain is built from TRBV2 and TRBJ1-1; TRBD1 aligns across 7 bases. This CDR3 contains 13 residues. Germline V gives CDR1 SNHLY, CDR2 FYNNEI. V shed 4 bases and J 2 bases; nucleotides not matched to a gene: 1. The CDR3 sequence is CASSGQGNTEAFF. The CDR3 nucleotides are TGTGCCAGCAGTGGACAGGGTAACACTGAAGCTTTCTTT.

This chain uses TRBV28 with TRBJ1-2; D uncertain. CDR3 length equals 16 residues. CDR1 and CDR2 from the germline V gene are MDHEN and SYDVKM. The V gene lost 3 bases and the J gene lost 0 bases, with 14 bases spanning the gap. The CDR3 here is CASSFFPDPSNYGYTF. CDR3 DNA sequence: TGTGCCAGCAGTTTCTTCCCGGACCCATCTAACTATGGCTACACCTTC.

The V call is TRBV28, the J call TRBJ2-5; the D is unclear. Trimming pared 5 bases from V and 2 bases from J, leaving 12 bases between. The CDR3 sequence is 14 residues long. From germline, CDR1 is MDHEN and CDR2 SYDVKM. In DNA, the CDR3 is TGTGCCAGCAGTCCTACCATAGGGCAAGAGACCCAGTACTTC. It specifies CASSPTIGQETQYF.

DNA for the CDR3: TGTGCCAGTAGGCTGACAGGGGGCAATCAGCCCCAGCATTTT. Translation gives CASRLTGGNQPQHF. V gene TRBV19 combines with J gene TRBJ1-5; 8 nucleotides match TRBD1. Germline V gives CDR1 LNHDA, CDR2 SQIVND (reference sequence). With 6 bases clipped from V and 2 bases from J, the junction kept 3 bases outside the gene matches. There are 14 residues in the CDR3.

The count of this clone is one. This CDR3 is CASWKGALGEQYF. DNA of the CDR3: TGTGCCAGTTGGAAGGGGGCCTTGGGCGAGCAGTACTTC. The chain uses TRBV6-1 and TRBJ2-7, with TRBD1 matching over 7 bases. V gave up 9 bases and J gave up 6 bases; unmatched junction bases: 11. Germline assignment: CDR1 MNHNS and CDR2 SASEGT. The CDR3 runs 13 residues.

The V gene is TRBV19, the J gene TRBJ1-2; D possibly corresponds to TRBD1 (6 bases). Germline lookup yields CDR1 LNHDA and CDR2 SQIVND (reference sequence). The CDR3 is 16 residues long. Deletions cut 3 bases from V and 0 bases from J, with 14 bases between. CDR3 nucleotides: TGTGCCAGTAGTATGGGACAACAGGGATCTAACTATGGCTACACCTTC. This sequence encodes CASSMGQQGSNYGYTF.

V and J are TRBV28 and TRBJ1-3, with 7 bases lining up with TRBD1. Germline V lookup: CDR1 MDHEN, CDR2 SYDVKM. The CDR3 is made up of 15 amino acids. The V and J ends lost 5 bases and 2 bases, in that order; junction bases with no gene match: 6. CDR3 sequence (DNA): TGTGCCAGCAGTCCAACGACAGGGCCTGGAAACACCATATATTTT. Amino acid sequence: CASSPTTGPGNTIYF.

The chain links TRBV6-4 to TRBJ2-2; 10 nucleotides line up with TRBD2. The trim removed 3 bases at V and 1 base at J, leaving 2 bases unmatched. The germline V gene has CDR1 MRHNA and CDR2 SNTAGT. The CDR3 contains 16 residues. CDR3 in DNA: TGTGCCAGCAGTGAATGGACTAGCGGGAACACCGGGGAGCTGTTTTTT. Translating it yields CASSEWTSGNTGELFF.

V and J are TRBV6-6 and TRBJ2-7, with 8 positions matching TRBD1. The junction had 7 bases not matched to a gene; V was cut back by 0 bases and J by 3 bases. This CDR3 is built from 16 residues. The germline gives CDR1 MNHNY, CDR2 SVGAGI (reference sequence). The CDR3 DNA sequence: TGTGCCAGCAGTTACTCGACAGGAGACAGGGGCTACGAGCAGTACTTC. Protein sequence: CASSYSTGDRGYEQYF.

This clone was recorded once. V usage is TRBV14 and J usage is TRBJ2-7; no clear D gene. There are 14 residues in the CDR3. Germline values: CDR1 SGHDN, CDR2 FVKESK. V dropped 6 bases and J dropped 2 bases, with 14 bases sitting between them. This CDR3 reads CASRPQWVPYEQYF. CDR3 in DNA: TGTGCCAGCAGACCCCAGTGGGTTCCCTACGAGCAGTACTTC.

CDR3 nucleotide sequence: TGCGCCAGCAGCCAAGAGGTTACAGGGGAAAGAAATGAGCAGTTCTTC. As protein: CASSQEVTGERNEQFF. This chain uses TRBV4-1 with TRBJ2-1; 7 bases agree with TRBD1. The length of the CDR3 is 16 residues. CDR1 and CDR2 from the germline V gene are MGHRA and YSYEKL. With V trimmed by 0 bases and J by 7 bases, 9 bases remained unmatched.

The rearrangement joins TRBV5-8 to TRBJ2-1; D is unresolved. The V gene's germline CDR1 is SGHTS and CDR2 YDEGEE. The CDR3 consists of 15 residues. V was shortened by 6 bases and J by 9 bases, with 22 bases between the two germline ends. The CDR3 protein is CASTQGQPAPFEQFF. As DNA, the CDR3 is TGTGCCAGCACCCAAGGCCAACCAGCTCCCTTTGAGCAGTTCTTC.

The chain combines TRBV28 with TRBJ2-1; 11 bases are a match to TRBD2. V was clipped by 7 bases and J by 6 bases; unmatched bases: 2. This CDR3 comprises 13 residues. Germline V gene sequence: CDR1 MDHEN, CDR2 SYDVKM. CDR3 protein: CASTTSGSNEQFF. The CDR3 DNA reads as TGTGCCAGCACAACTAGCGGGAGCAATGAGCAGTTCTTC. Based on the CDR3 plus reference TRBV28 and TRBJ2-1, the full variable domain is DVKVTQSSRYLVKRTGEKVFLECVQDMDHENMFWYRQDPGLGLRLIYFSYDVKMKEKGDIPEGYSVSREKKERFSLILESASTNQTSMYLCASTTSGSNEQFFGPGTRLTVL.

The chain has TRBV13 and TRBJ2-7, with TRBD2 identical over 9 bases. CDR1 and CDR2 from the germline V gene are PRHDT and FYEKMQ (reference sequence). This CDR3 has 14 residues. Losses at the gene ends were 5 bases for V and 1 base for J; bases not matched to a gene: 3. The CDR3 nucleotides read TGTGCCAGCAGCCACACTAGCGGGTCCTACGAGCAGTACTTC. Its translation is CASSHTSGSYEQYF.

The chain combines TRBV28 with TRBJ2-7, with TRBD2 identical over 7 bases. This CDR3 is 16 amino acids long. Germline values: CDR1 MDHEN, CDR2 SYDVKM. With V trimmed by 5 bases and J by 5 bases, 15 bases remained unmatched. CDR3 amino acids: CASSRQVSRENNEQYF. CDR3 nucleotide sequence: TGTGCCAGCAGTCGACAAGTCTCGCGGGAGAACAACGAGCAGTACTTC.

The rearrangement joins TRBV6-5 to TRBJ1-1, with D hard to call. Trimming cost V 2 bases and J 2 bases, with 6 bases left between them. The CDR3 is 13 residues long. Germline assignment: CDR1 MNHEY and CDR2 SVGAGI. CDR3 sequence reads: CASSYQRNTEAFF. CDR3 sequence (DNA): TGTGCCAGCAGTTACCAAAGAAACACTGAAGCTTTCTTT.

J is TRBJ2-5 and V is TRBV5-1, with 7 bases that match TRBD1. The CDR3 runs 15 residues. Per germline, CDR1 SGHRS and CDR2 YFSETQ. Germline trimming cut 3 bases from V and 2 bases from J; bases unmatched to any gene: 7. The DNA for the CDR3 is TGCGCCAGCAGCTCCACCCCGGGACAGCAAGAGACCCAGTACTTC. Protein sequence: CASSSTPGQQETQYF.

The chain recombines TRBV10-3 with TRBJ2-7; D assignment may be TRBD1 or TRBD2 (5 bases each). Trimming left V 10 bases short and J 3 bases short, with 13 bases between. Germline V gene sequence: CDR1 ENHRY, CDR2 SYGVKD. This CDR3 comprises 12 residues. CDR3 DNA sequence: TGTGCCACCTCGGGACCAGTCTACGAGCAGTACTTC. Encoded protein: CATSGPVYEQYF.

V and J are TRBV25-1 and TRBJ1-4; the D is unclear. Trimming shortened V by 3 bases and J by 7 bases, and 12 bases separated the two germline ends. The CDR3 runs to 14 residues. In germline, CDR1 is MGHDK, CDR2 SYGVNS. The CDR3 DNA is TGTGCCAGCAGTGAGCCCGAGGGCGGTGAAAAACTGTTTTTT. This gives the protein CASSEPEGGEKLFF.